What follows are 19 T cell receptor beta chains derived from one specimen sequenced in a study of technical replicates of blood from a handful of donors listed by TCRdb under 2017. Library method: the immunoSEQ multiplex PCR assay. TCRdb's version of the immuneACCESS table is confined to in-frame rearrangements and falls short of the full clone set. An unresolved V gene accounts for under half of the shortfall where checked; the remainder is of unknown origin. Across this sample there are 55,000 to 65,000 clones, with less than 90% seen only once. The ten largest clones capture roughly 5.1% of the sample. Sequenced sample: PBMCs. Receptors were obtained from a human donor in good health. Some clones in this sample may be carry-over from other donors' samples.

The chain combines TRBV29-1 with TRBJ1-1; TRBD1 matches 7 bases. Germline V gives CDR1 SQVTM, CDR2 ANQGSEA. The CDR3 covers 14 residues. The V gene end was trimmed by 1 base and the J gene end by 8 bases; junction bases not matched to a gene: 10. The CDR3 protein is CSVEAKGRGYEAFF. CDR3 in DNA: TGCAGCGTTGAAGCTAAAGGCAGGGGGTACGAAGCTTTCTTT.

This clone was seen once. The chain uses TRBV9 and TRBJ2-7, with D possibly matching TRBD2 (6 bases). Germline V gives CDR1 SGDLS, CDR2 YYNGEE. This CDR3 region has 15 residues. V shed 2 bases and J shed 4 bases, with 16 bases lying between them. CDR3: CASSVAGKGGYEQYF. The CDR3 DNA is TGTGCCAGCAGCGTTGCGGGAAAGGGAGGATACGAGCAGTACTTC. The variable domain in full, with the rest retrieved from reference TRBV9 and TRBJ2-7, is DSGVTQTPKHLITATGQRVTLRCSPRSGDLSVYWYQQSLDQGLQFLIQYYNGEERAKGNILERFSAQQFPDLHSELNLSSLELGDSALYFCASSVAGKGGYEQYFGPGTRLTVT.

The CDR3: CASSLTMLAGVKTQYF. The CDR3 DNA reads TGCGCCAGCAGCTTGACAATGCTAGCGGGAGTAAAGACCCAGTACTTC. This chain connects TRBV5-1 to TRBJ2-5, with TRBD2 matching 10 bases. The CDR3 sequence is 16 residues long. Germline CDR1 and CDR2: SGHRS and YFSETQ. The junction had 9 bases not matched to a gene; V was cut back by 1 base and J by 6 bases.

This clone was seen a handful of times. The chain has TRBV19 and TRBJ2-7; D unclear. V was trimmed by 5 bases and J by 4 bases, leaving 12 bases between them. This CDR3 is built from 13 residues. Germline V gives CDR1 LNHDA, CDR2 SQIVND (reference sequence). CDR3 in amino acids: CASSQRPPYEQYF. CDR3 sequence (DNA): TGTGCCAGTAGTCAGCGTCCACCTTACGAGCAGTACTTC. The variable domain in full, with the rest retrieved from reference TRBV19 and TRBJ2-7, is DGGITQSPKYLFRKEGQNVTLSCEQNLNHDAMYWYRQDPGQGLRLIYYSQIVNDFQKGDIAEGYSVSREKKESFPLTVTSAQKNPTAFYLCASSQRPPYEQYFGPGTRLTVT.

A note on this clone: One end of the junction fails to match germline, which may point to a read error. The chain is built from TRBV4-1 and TRBJ1-5; no reliable D call. Germline CDR1 MGHRA, CDR2 YSYEKL. The CDR3 runs to 15 residues. For the CDR3, the DNA is TGCGCCAGCAGCCAAGATCTGGCTCTCATTCAGGCCCAGCATTTT. Its protein is CASSQDLALIQAQHF.

V and J are TRBV30 and TRBJ2-6; TRBD1 aligns across 9 bases. Germline V gene sequence: CDR1 GTSNPN, CDR2 SVGIG (reference sequence). Unmatched junction bases numbered 12, after V lost 2 bases and J lost 4 bases. The CDR3 sequence is 18 residues long. This CDR3 is CAWSYTGQGIKGANVLTF. CDR3 DNA: TGTGCCTGGAGTTATACGGGACAGGGAATTAAAGGGGCCAACGTCCTGACTTTC.

This chain connects TRBV11-3 to TRBJ2-7; weak D call: TRBD2 (5 bases). CDR1 is SGHNT and CDR2 is YENEEA in the germline V gene. The CDR3 is 15 residues long. V was shortened by 5 bases and J by 2 bases, with 16 bases between the two germline ends. For the CDR3, the DNA is TGTGCCAGCAGCCTGAGAGGGCCAGGACCCTACGAGCAGTACTTC. Protein sequence: CASSLRGPGPYEQYF. Together with reference TRBV11-3 and TRBJ2-7, the CDR3 gives the full variable domain: EAGVVQSPRYKIIEKKQPVAFWCNPISGHNTLYWYLQNLGQGPELLIRYENEEAVDDSQLPKDRFSAERLKGVDSTLKIQPAELGDSAVYLCASSLRGPGPYEQYFGPGTRLTVT.

The V gene is TRBV6-4, the J gene TRBJ2-5; D may be TRBD2 (6 bases). The CDR3 spans 12 residues. With 0 bases removed from V and 10 bases from J, the gap between germline ends came to 9 bases. Germline CDR1 and CDR2: MRHNA and SNTAGT. CDR3 region: CASSDSGGGQYF. The CDR3, as DNA: TGTGCCAGCAGTGACTCTGGGGGAGGCCAGTACTTC.

The rearrangement uses TRBV2 and TRBJ2-6, with 7 positions matching TRBD2. Per the germline V gene, CDR1 is SNHLY and CDR2 is FYNNEI. V shed 4 bases and J 0 bases; nucleotides not matched to a gene: 6. This CDR3 has 17 residues. This CDR3 reads CASSGDYYLSGANVLTF. The CDR3 DNA reads as TGTGCCAGCAGTGGGGACTATTACCTCTCTGGGGCCAACGTCCTGACTTTC. Looking up the rest from reference TRBV2 and TRBJ2-6 gives the full variable domain: EPEVTQTPSHQVTQMGQEVILRCVPISNHLYFYWYRQILGQKVEFLVSFYNNEISEKSEIFDDQFSVERPDGSNFTLKIRSTKLEDSAMYFCASSGDYYLSGANVLTFGAGSRLTVL.

The chain recombines TRBV4-3 with TRBJ1-4; a weak D match, TRBD1 (6 bases). The CDR3 is 16 residues long. CDR1 LGHNA and CDR2 YSLEER come from the germline V gene. V lost 1 base and J lost 5, with 14 bases in between. CDR3 nucleotide sequence: TGCGCCAGCAGCCAAGTAGTGGGGCAGGGGAATGAAAAACTGTTTTTT. It is translated as CASSQVVGQGNEKLFF.

V is TRBV7-9 and J is TRBJ1-1; 7 positions match TRBD1. The CDR3 covers 15 residues. Germline CDR1 reads SEHNR; CDR2 reads FQNEAQ (reference sequence). The trim removed 5 bases at V and 0 bases at J, leaving 6 bases unmatched. The CDR3 DNA follows: TGTGCCAGCAGCCGAAGACAGGGTCTGAACACTGAAGCTTTCTTT. Its translation: CASSRRQGLNTEAFF.

The chain combines TRBV7-9 with TRBJ2-5; a weak D match, TRBD1 (6 bases). V lost 7 bases, J lost 1 base, and 13 bases lay in between. Germline lookup yields CDR1 SEHNR and CDR2 FQNEAQ (reference sequence). The CDR3 covers 14 residues. The CDR3 sequence: CASTAGASQETQYF. As DNA, the CDR3 is TGTGCCAGCACCGCAGGGGCAAGCCAAGAGACCCAGTACTTC. The full variable domain, completed using reference TRBV7-9 and TRBJ2-5, is DTGVSQNPRHKITKRGQNVTFRCDPISEHNRLYWYRQTLGQGPEFLTYFQNEAQLEKSRLLSDRFSAERPKGSFSTLEIQRTEQGDSAMYLCASTAGASQETQYFGPGTRLLVL.

This clone appeared a few times. The chain recombines TRBV2 with TRBJ2-3; D remains unclear. This CDR3 has 12 amino acids. Trimming took off 8 bases at V and 2 bases at J, with 8 bases between the two ends. Germline values: CDR1 SNHLY, CDR2 FYNNEI. The CDR3 DNA reads TGTGCCAGCCTACTGAACACAGATACGCAGTATTTT. As protein: CASLLNTDTQYF.

The V and J genes are TRBV4-3 and TRBJ2-1, with D uncertain. The CDR3 contains 13 residues. V was cut by 0 bases and J by 9 bases, with 9 bases left in between. CDR1 is LGHNA, CDR2 YSLEER, per germline. CDR3 region: CASSQDLGGEQFF. CDR3 coding DNA: TGCGCCAGCAGCCAAGATCTCGGTGGTGAGCAGTTCTTC.

This clone turned up a few times. The V gene is TRBV19, the J gene TRBJ1-1, with TRBD1 matching 7 bases. CDR1 is LNHDA and CDR2 is SQIVND in the germline V gene (reference sequence). The V segment lost 4 bases and the J segment 1 base; nucleotides outside the gene matches: 9. This CDR3 spans 16 amino acids. CDR3 coding DNA: TGTGCCAGTAGTACGCTTACAGGGGCGGGGAACACTGAAGCTTTCTTT. Translation: CASSTLTGAGNTEAFF. Based on the CDR3 plus reference TRBV19 and TRBJ1-1, the full variable domain is DGGITQSPKYLFRKEGQNVTLSCEQNLNHDAMYWYRQDPGQGLRLIYYSQIVNDFQKGDIAEGYSVSREKKESFPLTVTSAQKNPTAFYLCASSTLTGAGNTEAFFGQGTRLTVV.

V gene TRBV9 combines with J gene TRBJ2-5, with 7 positions matching TRBD2. Germline V lookup: CDR1 SGDLS, CDR2 YYNGEE. This CDR3 is built from 15 residues. The trim removed 0 bases at V and 2 bases at J, leaving 4 bases unmatched. For the CDR3, the DNA is TGTGCCAGCAGCGTAGGGGGGGGGTCGCAAGAGACCCAGTACTTC. Its protein is CASSVGGGSQETQYF.

V usage is TRBV4-2 and J usage is TRBJ1-1; D perhaps matches TRBD1 (6 bases). The CDR3 has 17 amino acids. V lost 3 bases and J 2 bases, leaving 19 bases between the germline ends. Germline CDR1 reads LGHNA; CDR2 reads YNFKEQ. CDR3 in DNA: TGTGCCAGCAGCCAGGCCAGTGGGGGCAGGGTAAACACTGAAGCTTTCTTT. Translation: CASSQASGGRVNTEAFF.

The rearrangement uses TRBV6-5 and TRBJ2-7, with D perhaps TRBD2 (5 bases). Trimming stripped 5 bases from V and 6 bases from J, with 17 bases between. Germline assignment: CDR1 MNHEY and CDR2 SVGAGI. The CDR3 runs 14 residues. The CDR3 is CASSTEGLRLEQYF. DNA for the CDR3: TGTGCCAGCAGTACAGAAGGACTTCGGCTCGAGCAGTACTTC.

V and J are TRBV12-5 and TRBJ1-3; a weak D match, TRBD1 (5 bases). The germline V gene encodes CDR1 LGHNT and CDR2 FRNRAP. The CDR3 has 15 residues. V gave up 10 bases and J gave up 3 bases, with 19 bases separating them. The CDR3 here is CATKRGGQGGNTIYF. Written as DNA, the CDR3 is TGTGCTACCAAAAGGGGTGGGCAAGGTGGAAACACCATATATTTT.